Reported below is one T cell receptor beta chain. Repertoires were generated with immunoSEQ multiplex PCR, while TCRdb's copy carries only in-frame clones and drops some. The sample lists about 190,000 clones; around 79% were seen once. The entry originates in a study of blood T cell repertoires in COVID-19. Germline V lookup: CDR1 SGHVS, CDR2 FNYEAQ. V was pared by 2 bases and J by 0 bases, with 11 bases between. This CDR3 spans 15 amino acids. Sequences were obtained from peripheral blood. The chain has TRBV7-6 and TRBJ2-7, with a tentative D call TRBD2 (6 bases). The clonotype originates from a woman aged 45-65 years with acute or convalescent COVID-19. This CDR3 is CASSLFGSSSYEQYF. CDR3 sequence (DNA): TGTGCCAGCAGCTTATTCGGGAGCAGCTCCTACGAGCAGTACTTC. The full variable domain, with the rest looked up from reference TRBV7-6 and TRBJ2-7, is GAGVSQSPRYKVTKRGQDVALRCDPISGHVSLYWYRQALGQGPEFLTYFNYEAQQDKSGLPNDRFSAERPEGSISTLTIQRTEQRDSAMYRCASSLFGSSSYEQYFGPGTRLTVT.